These 18 T cell receptor beta chains were sequenced from one sample in a study of graft-versus-host responses after intestinal transplantation. Profiled with immunoSEQ multiplex PCR; TCRdb holds only in-frame clones, not every one. Here the sample spans about 2,200 clones, just under 30% being singletons. Responders that carried the CFSE label, about 200,000 of them, were plated with about 200,000 irradiated, violet-dye-labeled stimulator cells. Sequenced material: alloreactive CD8+ T cells from a mixed lymphocyte reaction culture, taken before transplantation. Subset here: CFSE-low proliferating T cells sorted from roughly 6-day pre-transplant mixed lymphocyte reaction (GvH or HvG direction). The receptors stem from a human patient who was an organ donor for intestinal transplantation.

This chain joins TRBV4-1 and TRBJ1-2; TRBD1 might be the D (6 bases). V was clipped by 9 bases and J by 8 bases, with 22 bases between them. This CDR3 spans 14 amino acids. Germline loops: CDR1 MGHRA, CDR2 YSYEKL. The CDR3 DNA reads as TGCGCCAGAACCTTCTCGACAGGAAGAAGCGGCTACACCTTC. Its protein is CARTFSTGRSGYTF.

This clone has only a few counts. V and J are TRBV28 and TRBJ1-5; no clear D gene. The germline V gene has CDR1 MDHEN and CDR2 SYDVKM. V lost 3 bases and J 3 bases, leaving 6 bases between the germline ends. This CDR3 region has 13 residues. DNA for the CDR3: TGTGCCAGCAGTTTGCGAACCAATCAGCCCCAGCATTTT. Its translation: CASSLRTNQPQHF.

This rearrangement joins TRBV4-1 to TRBJ2-7; no reliable D call. The ends were cut back, 2 bases at V and 2 bases at J, with 7 bases in the middle. The CDR3 contains 13 residues. From germline, CDR1 is MGHRA and CDR2 YSYEKL. CDR3 region: CASSQSVTYEQYF. CDR3 DNA sequence: TGCGCCAGCAGCCAATCGGTTACCTACGAGCAGTACTTC.

This chain links TRBV27 with TRBJ2-7; 9 positions match TRBD1. Trimming removed 3 bases from V and 5 bases from J; junction bases left unmatched: 2. The length of the CDR3 is 13 residues. CDR1 is MNHEY and CDR2 is SMNVEV in the germline V gene (reference sequence). In nucleotides, the CDR3 is TGTGCCAGCAGTTTGGACAGGGGAAACGAGCAGTACTTC. As protein: CASSLDRGNEQYF.

The chain employs TRBV4-3 and TRBJ2-5, with D hard to call. The J call may be wrong; the DNA end is better matched by TRBJ2-7. Germline CDR1 and CDR2: LGHNA and YSLEER. The CDR3 runs 13 residues. The CDR3 protein is CASSQAQTYEQYF. The CDR3 region has the DNA TGCGCCAGCAGCCAAGCACAGACCTACGAGCAGTACTTC.

This clone is medium-sized (0.01 to 0.1%) in the sample. The V and J genes are TRBV6-5 and TRBJ1-1; the D is unclear. The CDR3 loop spans 13 amino acids. The germline V gene has CDR1 MNHEY and CDR2 SVGAGI. The V gene lost 2 bases and the J gene lost 0 bases, with 4 bases spanning the gap. The CDR3 bases are TGTGCCAGCAGTTACCAAATGAACACTGAAGCTTTCTTT. It encodes CASSYQMNTEAFF.

This clone is labeled as large. The rearrangement links TRBV4-3 to TRBJ1-2; no firm D call. The V gene lost 1 base and the J gene lost 3 bases, with 12 bases spanning the gap. The germline V gene encodes CDR1 LGHNA and CDR2 YSLEER. The CDR3 is made up of 15 amino acids. The CDR3 sequence is CASSQVVLQDYGYTF. As DNA, the CDR3 is TGCGCCAGCAGCCAAGTAGTTCTTCAGGACTATGGCTACACCTTC.

J is TRBJ1-2 and V is TRBV9, with a tentative D call TRBD1 (5 bases). The CDR3 spans 17 residues. Germline V gene sequence: CDR1 SGDLS, CDR2 YYNGEE. V was pared by 0 bases and J by 4 bases, with 19 bases between. CDR3 loop: CASSVALRTPGPYGYTF. As DNA, the CDR3 is TGTGCCAGCAGCGTAGCTTTAAGGACACCGGGCCCCTATGGCTACACCTTC. Full variable domain (missing parts from reference TRBV9 and TRBJ1-2): DSGVTQTPKHLITATGQRVTLRCSPRSGDLSVYWYQQSLDQGLQFLIQYYNGEERAKGNILERFSAQQFPDLHSELNLSSLELGDSALYFCASSVALRTPGPYGYTFGSGTRLTVV.

The gene calls are TRBV6-5 and TRBJ1-1; D remains ambiguous. The CDR3 loop spans 13 amino acids. V was cut by 0 bases and J by 3 bases, with 5 bases left in between. Per the germline V gene, CDR1 is MNHEY and CDR2 is SVGAGI. The CDR3 spells CASSYSSDTEAFF. The CDR3 region has the DNA TGTGCCAGCAGTTACTCCTCGGACACTGAAGCTTTCTTT.

The J gene is TRBJ1-1, the V gene TRBV9; D perhaps matches TRBD1 (6 bases). This CDR3 has 16 amino acids. V was pared by 4 bases and J by 3 bases, with 19 bases between. The germline CDR1 and CDR2 sequences are SGDLS and YYNGEE. The CDR3 DNA reads as TGTGCCAGCAGCCCCCTAAGGTTTGGACAGTACACTGAAGCTTTCTTT. Translated, it gives CASSPLRFGQYTEAFF. The complete variable domain, with remaining parts taken from reference TRBV9 and TRBJ1-1, reads DSGVTQTPKHLITATGQRVTLRCSPRSGDLSVYWYQQSLDQGLQFLIQYYNGEERAKGNILERFSAQQFPDLHSELNLSSLELGDSALYFCASSPLRFGQYTEAFFGQGTRLTVV.

In this sample, this clone turned up a few times. The J gene is TRBJ2-7, the V gene TRBV9, with a possible D match to TRBD1 (5 bases). Trimming took 0 bases from V and 3 from J, leaving 13 bases between them. The CDR3 spans 15 residues. Germline V gene lookup returns CDR1 SGDLS and CDR2 YYNGEE. This CDR3 is CASSVDPGHDYEQYF. The CDR3 DNA follows: TGTGCCAGCAGCGTAGACCCTGGACACGACTACGAGCAGTACTTC.

The chain uses TRBV5-6 and TRBJ2-3, with 9 bases that match TRBD2. The CDR3 is 17 residues long. Germline CDR1 reads SGHDT; CDR2 reads YYEEEE. V was clipped by 1 base and J by 2 bases; unmatched bases: 8. The DNA for the CDR3 is TGTGCCAGCAGCTTGTCGTTTCTAGCGGGGTCCACAGATACGCAGTATTTT. It is translated as CASSLSFLAGSTDTQYF. Supplemented by reference TRBV5-6 and TRBJ2-3, the full variable domain reads DAGVTQSPTHLIKTRGQQVTLRCSPKSGHDTVSWYQQALGQGPQFIFQYYEEEERQRGNFPDRFSGHQFPNYSSELNVNALLLGDSALYLCASSLSFLAGSTDTQYFGPGTRLTVL.

Relative to its sample, this clone is large (0.1 to 1%). The chain links TRBV19 to TRBJ1-4, with D uncertain. V was trimmed by 3 bases and J by 8 bases, leaving 16 bases between them. The CDR3 is made up of 15 amino acids. CDR1 and CDR2 from the germline V gene are LNHDA and SQIVND (reference sequence). For the CDR3, the DNA is TGTGCCAGTAGTATGTTCGCAACTCCGGGAGAAAAACTGTTTTTT. Translating gives CASSMFATPGEKLFF. The full variable domain, in which reference TRBV19 and TRBJ1-4 provide the parts outside the CDR3, is DGGITQSPKYLFRKEGQNVTLSCEQNLNHDAMYWYRQDPGQGLRLIYYSQIVNDFQKGDIAEGYSVSREKKESFPLTVTSAQKNPTAFYLCASSMFATPGEKLFFGSGTQLSVL.

The rearrangement uses TRBV7-2 and TRBJ1-3, with D possibly matching TRBD1 (5 bases). There are 15 residues in the CDR3. CDR1 and CDR2 (germline): SGHTA, FQGNSA. Between the trimmed V and J ends, which lost 5 bases and 0 bases, there was a span of 11 bases. The CDR3 loop reads CASSPDSHSGNTIYF. CDR3 DNA: TGTGCCAGCAGCCCCGACAGTCACTCTGGAAACACCATATATTTT. Complete variable domain (other parts from reference TRBV7-2 and TRBJ1-3): GAGVSQSPSNKVTEKGKDVELRCDPISGHTALYWYRQSLGQGLEFLIYFQGNSAPDKSGLPSDRFSAERTGGSVSTLTIQRTQQEDSAVYLCASSPDSHSGNTIYFGEGSWLTVV.

The rearrangement links TRBV5-6 to TRBJ1-1, with 7 bases identical to TRBD1. After removal of 4 bases from V and 11 bases from J, the junction contained 14 bases not matched to a gene. The germline CDR1 and CDR2 sequences are SGHDT and YYEEEE. The CDR3 sequence is 14 residues long. CDR3 DNA sequence: TGTGCCAGCAGCCCCGGGACAGTCACGAAGAAGGCTTTCTTT. It yields the protein CASSPGTVTKKAFF. Full variable domain (remainder filled in from reference TRBV5-6 and TRBJ1-1): DAGVTQSPTHLIKTRGQQVTLRCSPKSGHDTVSWYQQALGQGPQFIFQYYEEEERQRGNFPDRFSGHQFPNYSSELNVNALLLGDSALYLCASSPGTVTKKAFFGQGTRLTVV.

V and J are TRBV5-1 and TRBJ2-7; D call uncertain. Trimming left V 0 bases short and J 4 bases short, with 8 bases between. This CDR3 region has 13 residues. Germline CDR1 and CDR2: SGHRS and YFSETQ. The CDR3: CASSLGAAYEQYF. The CDR3 coding sequence is TGCGCCAGCAGCTTGGGGGCCGCGTACGAGCAGTACTTC.

V and J are TRBV30 and TRBJ2-1, with D possibly TRBD2 on 5 matching bases. The V gene's germline CDR1 is GTSNPN and CDR2 SVGIG (reference sequence). V lost 7 bases, J lost 4 bases, and 17 bases lay in between. The length of the CDR3 is 14 residues. The CDR3 coding sequence is TGTGCCTTGGTTTCTGGGCGGGTATACAATGAGCAGTTCTTC. Translating gives CALVSGRVYNEQFF. The full variable domain, in which reference TRBV30 and TRBJ2-1 provide the parts outside the CDR3, is SQTIHQWPATLVQPVGSPLSLECTVEGTSNPNLYWYRQAAGRGLQLLFYSVGIGQISSEVPQNLSASRPQDRQFILSSKKLLLSDSGFYLCALVSGRVYNEQFFGPGTRLTVL.

The V and J genes are TRBV7-9 and TRBJ2-7; D call uncertain. The CDR3 runs 11 residues. CDR1 is SEHNR, CDR2 FQNEAQ, per germline (reference sequence). Trimming pared 5 bases from V and 3 bases from J, leaving 5 bases between. The CDR3 loop is CASSPRYEQYF. DNA of the CDR3: TGTGCCAGCAGCCCCCGCTACGAGCAGTACTTC.